One sample yielded the 31 T cell receptor beta chains listed below, sequenced in a study of blood T cell repertoires in COVID-19. The protocol was immunoSEQ multiplex PCR, while the TCRdb copy is restricted to in-frame clones and leaves out a portion. The sample has a few hundred thousand clones; 80% to 90% are singletons. Sample: peripheral blood. The receptors come from a woman between 50 and 59 years old with COVID-19, enrolled during active disease.

The chain carries TRBV9 and TRBJ1-6; 7 bases line up with TRBD1. This CDR3 contains 15 residues. Germline CDR1 SGDLS, CDR2 YYNGEE. V shed 0 bases and J 11 bases; nucleotides not matched to a gene: 8. Here the CDR3 reads CASSVDYRGRTPLHF. In DNA, the CDR3 is TGTGCCAGCAGCGTAGATTACAGGGGTAGGACACCCCTCCACTTT.

The V and J genes are TRBV19 and TRBJ1-4; 11 positions match TRBD1. The CDR3 is 15 residues long. In germline, CDR1 is LNHDA, CDR2 SQIVND (reference sequence). Unmatched junction bases numbered 7, after V lost 5 bases and J lost 8 bases. The CDR3 nucleotides read TGTGCCAGTAGTGCCTGGACAGGGGGCTTAGAAAAACTGTTTTTT. It is translated as CASSAWTGGLEKLFF.

This clone was seen a single time. The chain uses TRBV24-1 and TRBJ2-2; D remains ambiguous. The ends were cut back, 9 bases at V and 4 bases at J, with 8 bases in the middle. This CDR3 spans 12 amino acids. Looked up from germline, CDR1 is KGHDR and CDR2 is SFDVKD. The CDR3 nucleotides read TGTGCCACCTCTGACACCACCGGGGAGCTGTTTTTT. Its protein is CATSDTTGELFF.

This clone was seen more than once but under ten times. The genes are TRBV6-5 and TRBJ1-1; D gene unclear. The CDR3 covers 14 residues. V was shortened by 4 bases and J by 5 bases, with 14 bases between the two germline ends. Germline CDR1 MNHEY, CDR2 SVGAGI. CDR3 sequence: CASSFSLRETEAFF. In DNA, the CDR3 is TGTGCCAGCAGTTTCTCTCTGAGGGAGACTGAAGCTTTCTTT.

This chain uses TRBV29-1 with TRBJ2-5; TRBD1 agrees at 7 bases. Germline CDR1 reads SQVTM; CDR2 reads ANQGSEA. Germline trimming cut 4 bases from V and 2 bases from J; bases unmatched to any gene: 4. The CDR3 extends over 13 amino acids. The CDR3: CSVVTGPQETQYF. CDR3 DNA: TGCAGCGTTGTGACAGGGCCACAAGAGACCCAGTACTTC.

This chain links TRBV6-5 with TRBJ2-5, with TRBD2 matching 14 bases. V trimming: 2 bases; J trimming: 3 bases; junction bases outside the gene matches: 2. The germline gives CDR1 MNHEY, CDR2 SVGAGI. This CDR3 has 16 amino acids. The CDR3 loop reads CASSYGLAGGKETQYF. The CDR3 DNA sequence: TGTGCCAGCAGTTACGGACTAGCGGGGGGTAAAGAGACCCAGTACTTC.

The J gene is TRBJ2-1, the V gene TRBV7-9; 12 bases line up with TRBD2. The trim removed 3 bases at V and 6 bases at J, leaving 6 bases unmatched. The V gene's germline CDR1 is SEHNR and CDR2 FQNEAQ (reference sequence). The CDR3 contains 16 residues. CDR3 sequence: CASSFASGRAGNEQFF. The CDR3 DNA reads as TGTGCCAGCAGCTTCGCTAGCGGGAGGGCGGGCAATGAGCAGTTCTTC.

V gene TRBV2 combines with J gene TRBJ2-4; D unresolved. The CDR3 has 16 amino acids. Germline CDR1 is SNHLY and CDR2 is FYNNEI. V lost 1 base to trimming and J lost 0 bases, with 10 bases between them. The CDR3 DNA follows: TGTGCCAGCAGTGAAGGAGTAGCCCTAGCCAAAAACATTCAGTACTTC. It encodes CASSEGVALAKNIQYF. Full variable domain (missing parts from reference TRBV2 and TRBJ2-4): EPEVTQTPSHQVTQMGQEVILRCVPISNHLYFYWYRQILGQKVEFLVSFYNNEISEKSEIFDDQFSVERPDGSNFTLKIRSTKLEDSAMYFCASSEGVALAKNIQYFGAGTRLSVL.

The chain uses TRBV19 and TRBJ2-1; 12 nucleotides agree with TRBD1. In germline, CDR1 is LNHDA, CDR2 SQIVND (reference sequence). The CDR3 runs 15 residues. The J segment lost 6 bases and the V segment lost 7 bases, leaving 7 bases of the junction unmatched. In nucleotides, the CDR3 is TGTGCCAGTACCTCCGGGACAGGGGGCTTCAATGAGCAGTTCTTC. Its translation: CASTSGTGGFNEQFF. Supplemented by reference TRBV19 and TRBJ2-1, the full variable domain reads DGGITQSPKYLFRKEGQNVTLSCEQNLNHDAMYWYRQDPGQGLRLIYYSQIVNDFQKGDIAEGYSVSREKKESFPLTVTSAQKNPTAFYLCASTSGTGGFNEQFFGPGTRLTVL.

V usage is TRBV7-9 and J usage is TRBJ1-2; no reliable D call. Germline CDR1 is SEHNR and CDR2 is FQNEAQ (reference sequence). CDR3 size: 13 residues. The ends were cut back, 5 bases at V and 13 bases at J, with 20 bases in the middle. The CDR3 protein is CASSTGSYGSGTF. The CDR3 DNA is TGTGCCAGCAGCACCGGGTCCTACGGTTCGGGCACCTTC.

The CDR3 reads CASSLKAETQYF. CDR3 DNA sequence: TGCGCCAGCAGCTTGAAAGCCGAGACCCAGTACTTC. The rearrangement joins TRBV5-1 to TRBJ2-5, with D unclear. The germline V and J ends were trimmed by 1 base and 5 bases, with 6 bases remaining between them. Germline-derived CDR1 and CDR2 are SGHRS and YFSETQ. This CDR3 contains 12 residues.

CDR3 nucleotides: TGTGCCAGCAGCCAAGATGGATCAGCTAGGGGTTCACCCCTCCACTTT. Translated, it gives CASSQDGSARGSPLHF. The chain combines TRBV3-1 (or the pseudogene TRBV3-2) with TRBJ1-6; D perhaps matches TRBD1 (5 bases). This CDR3 spans 16 amino acids. Per germline, CDR1 LGHDT and CDR2 YNNKEL (reference sequence). Between the trimmed V and J ends, which lost 0 bases and 9 bases, there was a span of 15 bases.

This chain links TRBV3-1 (or the pseudogene TRBV3-2) with TRBJ1-3; D remains unclear. Trimming left V 3 bases short and J 3 bases short, with 6 bases between. Germline-derived CDR1 and CDR2 are LGHDT and YNNKEL (reference sequence). CDR3 size: 13 residues. The DNA for the CDR3 is TGTGCCAGCAGCCAGAGGGTTGGAAACACCATATATTTT. Its translation is CASSQRVGNTIYF.

The chain uses TRBV30 and TRBJ2-1; 10 bases map to TRBD1. Unmatched junction bases numbered 5, after V lost 8 bases and J lost 7 bases. The CDR3 is 12 amino acids. CDR1 is GTSNPN, CDR2 SVGIG, per germline (reference sequence). CDR3 DNA sequence: TGTGCCAGACAGGGGGCGAGGAATGAGCAGTTCTTC. Amino acid sequence: CARQGARNEQFF. The whole variable domain, filled in from reference TRBV30 and TRBJ2-1, reads SQTIHQWPATLVQPVGSPLSLECTVEGTSNPNLYWYRQAAGRGLQLLFYSVGIGQISSEVPQNLSASRPQDRQFILSSKKLLLSDSGFYLCARQGARNEQFFGPGTRLTVL.

V gene TRBV7-2 combines with J gene TRBJ2-3, with a possible D match to TRBD1 (5 bases). V was pared by 5 bases and J by 0 bases, with 12 bases between. CDR1 SGHTA and CDR2 FQGNSA come from the germline V gene. The CDR3 is 15 residues long. CDR3 DNA sequence: TGTGCCAGCAGCCCTAGTGGGGCGAGCACAGATACGCAGTATTTT. Translated: CASSPSGASTDTQYF.

V gene TRBV19 combines with J gene TRBJ2-4; 10 bases are shared with TRBD1. Germline CDR1 reads LNHDA; CDR2 reads SQIVND (reference sequence). V shed 7 bases, J shed 3 bases, and the junction held 6 bases outside the gene matches. The CDR3 runs 15 residues. The CDR3: CASTRTGGDKNIQYF. CDR3 nucleotides: TGTGCCAGTACCAGGACAGGGGGAGACAAAAACATTCAGTACTTC.

This clone was counted between two and nine times. The chain uses TRBV6-2 or TRBV6-3 and TRBJ1-2, with TRBD1 matching 8 bases. The length of the CDR3 is 13 residues. V dropped 5 bases and J dropped 6; count of bases not matched to a gene: 5. CDR1 is MNHEY and CDR2 is SVGEGT in the germline V gene. The CDR3 bases are TGTGCCAGCAGTGACAGGGGATTTCATGGCTACACCTTC. It encodes CASSDRGFHGYTF.

The V and J genes are TRBV7-2 and TRBJ1-1, with D uncertain. This CDR3 spans 16 amino acids. Trimming removed 2 bases from V and 1 base from J, with 14 bases in between. Germline assignment: CDR1 SGHTA and CDR2 FQGNSA. Here the CDR3 reads CASSLISGLANTEAFF. In DNA form, the CDR3 reads TGTGCCAGCAGCTTAATATCGGGTTTAGCGAACACTGAAGCTTTCTTT.

This clone appeared a few times. V is TRBV6-6 and J is TRBJ1-4, with D maybe TRBD1 (6 bases). V was shortened by 5 bases and J by 4 bases, with 17 bases between the two germline ends. This CDR3 spans 16 amino acids. From germline, CDR1 is MNHNY and CDR2 SVGAGI (reference sequence). The CDR3 protein is CASSAEQGRGNEKLFF. In nucleotides, the CDR3 is TGTGCCAGCAGTGCCGAACAGGGTCGGGGTAATGAAAAACTGTTTTTT.

J is TRBJ2-1 and V is TRBV10-1; D gene unclear. Looked up from germline, CDR1 is WNHNN and CDR2 is SYGVQD (reference sequence). V was pared by 1 base and J by 0 bases, with 13 bases between. CDR3 length: 17 amino acids. The CDR3 sequence: CASSELTRFDSYNEQFF. CDR3 DNA sequence: TGCGCCAGCAGTGAGTTGACTCGATTCGACTCCTACAATGAGCAGTTCTTC.

Turning to this clone: Within the sample, other DNA sequences also encode this same CDR3. The chain joins TRBV5-1 to TRBJ2-3; D is undetermined. The V end lost 0 bases, the J end lost 0 bases, and 5 bases lay between the germline ends. The germline CDR1 and CDR2 sequences are SGHRS and YFSETQ. The CDR3 sequence is 14 residues long. In DNA form, the CDR3 reads TGCGCCAGCAGCTTGGCGGGTAGCACAGATACGCAGTATTTT. This translates into CASSLAGSTDTQYF.

This sequence joins TRBV6-5 and TRBJ2-1; a possible D gene is TRBD2 (6 bases). Germline-derived CDR1 and CDR2 are MNHEY and SVGAGI. The CDR3 has 15 amino acids. Trimming cost V 11 bases and J 5 bases, with 22 bases left between them. This chain's CDR3 is CASAEGKRVNNEQFF. The DNA of the CDR3 is TGTGCCTCCGCCGAAGGAAAGCGGGTCAACAATGAGCAGTTCTTC.

This clone was observed once. The rearrangement uses TRBV5-1 and TRBJ2-1; D is perhaps TRBD2 (6 bases). Trimming pared 0 bases from V and 6 bases from J, leaving 13 bases between. Germline V gene sequence: CDR1 SGHRS, CDR2 YFSETQ. This CDR3 region has 15 residues. The CDR3 reads CASSLGRTNFNEQFF. CDR3 sequence (DNA): TGCGCCAGCAGCTTGGGACGGACTAATTTCAATGAGCAGTTCTTC.

The chain joins TRBV3-1 (or the pseudogene TRBV3-2) to TRBJ2-1; 14 positions match TRBD2. J was trimmed by 7 bases and V by 3 bases; bases with no gene match: 5. CDR3 length: 16 residues. The germline V gene encodes CDR1 LGHDT and CDR2 YNNKEL (reference sequence). The CDR3 is CASSHMGLAGDNEQFF. For the CDR3, the DNA is TGTGCCAGCAGCCATATGGGACTAGCGGGAGATAATGAGCAGTTCTTC.

The chain carries TRBV5-1 and TRBJ2-7, with 7 bases that match TRBD1. The CDR3 covers 14 residues. The V and J ends lost 1 base and 5 bases, in that order; junction bases with no gene match: 6. The germline V gene has CDR1 SGHRS and CDR2 YFSETQ. The chain's CDR3 is CASSLRQGINEQYF. CDR3 nucleotides: TGCGCCAGCAGCTTGAGACAGGGAATCAACGAGCAGTACTTC.

The chain carries TRBV19 and TRBJ1-1; no reliable D call. From germline, CDR1 is LNHDA and CDR2 SQIVND (reference sequence). Trimming removed 7 bases from V and 3 bases from J, with 12 bases in between. CDR3 length equals 13 residues. The chain's CDR3 is CASTFEGYTEAFF. CDR3 nucleotides: TGTGCCAGTACTTTTGAGGGATACACTGAAGCTTTCTTT.

This chain uses TRBV5-1 with TRBJ2-7; 8 bases map to TRBD1. The ends lost 1 base at V and 5 bases at J; junction bases unmatched: 17. This CDR3 is built from 18 residues. Per germline, CDR1 SGHRS and CDR2 YFSETQ. CDR3 DNA: TGCGCCAGCAGCTTGTTGGGGGCAGGGGGCGCTACTGCCCACGAGCAGTACTTC. Residues: CASSLLGAGGATAHEQYF.

The V and J genes are TRBV27 and TRBJ2-7; 7 bases fit TRBD2. Germline V gene lookup returns CDR1 MNHEY and CDR2 SMNVEV (reference sequence). With 1 base clipped from V and 4 bases from J, the junction kept 7 bases outside the gene matches. CDR3 length: 15 residues. CDR3 in amino acids: CASSLLREGRYEQYF. The CDR3, as DNA: TGTGCCAGCAGTTTATTGAGGGAGGGCCGTTACGAGCAGTACTTC.

This rearrangement joins TRBV5-8 to TRBJ2-5, with D unclear. Trimming took 3 bases from V and 4 from J, leaving 4 bases between them. CDR1 and CDR2 from the germline V gene are SGHTS and YDEGEE. CDR3 length: 11 residues. CDR3 DNA: TGTGCCAGCAGCTCGGTAGAGACCCAGTACTTC. Its translation: CASSSVETQYF.

The chain joins TRBV3-1 (or the pseudogene TRBV3-2) to TRBJ2-5; TRBD2 is a possible D gene (6 bases). The CDR3 runs to 15 residues. The V gene lost 5 bases and the J gene lost 2 bases, with 15 bases spanning the gap. Germline CDR1 reads LGHDT; CDR2 reads YNNKEL (reference sequence). CDR3 sequence: CASSSDRLEQETQYF. DNA of the CDR3: TGTGCCAGCAGCTCCGACCGACTAGAACAAGAGACCCAGTACTTC.

CDR3 DNA: TGTGCCTCGGAGGGGACAGTGAGAAACACTGAAGCTTTCTTT. Its translation: CASEGTVRNTEAFF. J is TRBJ1-1 and V is TRBV30, with TRBD1 identical over 7 bases. This CDR3 has 14 amino acids. Germline CDR1 reads GTSNPN; CDR2 reads SVGIG (reference sequence). V lost 7 bases, J lost 2 bases, and 10 bases stayed unmatched.